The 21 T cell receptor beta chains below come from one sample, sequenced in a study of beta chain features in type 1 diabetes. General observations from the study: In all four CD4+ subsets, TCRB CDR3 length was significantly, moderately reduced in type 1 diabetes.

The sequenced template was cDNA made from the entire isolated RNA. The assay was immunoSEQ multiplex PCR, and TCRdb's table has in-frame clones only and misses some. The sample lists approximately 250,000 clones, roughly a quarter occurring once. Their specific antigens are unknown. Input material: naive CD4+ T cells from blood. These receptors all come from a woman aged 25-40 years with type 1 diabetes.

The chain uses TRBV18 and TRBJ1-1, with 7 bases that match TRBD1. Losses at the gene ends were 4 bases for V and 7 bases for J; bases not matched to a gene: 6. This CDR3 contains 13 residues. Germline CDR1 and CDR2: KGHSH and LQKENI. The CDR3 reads CASSQGTDLEAFF. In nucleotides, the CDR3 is TGTGCCAGCTCACAAGGGACAGACCTTGAAGCTTTCTTT. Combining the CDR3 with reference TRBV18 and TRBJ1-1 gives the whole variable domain NAGVMQNPRHLVRRRGQEARLRCSPMKGHSHVYWYRQLPEEGLKFMVYLQKENIIDESGMPKERFSAEFPKEGPSILRIQQVVRGDSAAYFCASSQGTDLEAFFGQGTRLTVV.

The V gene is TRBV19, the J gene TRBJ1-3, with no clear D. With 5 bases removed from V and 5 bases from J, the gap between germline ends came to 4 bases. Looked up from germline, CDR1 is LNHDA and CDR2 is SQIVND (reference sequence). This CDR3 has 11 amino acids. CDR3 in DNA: TGTGCCAGTAGTCAAAGAAACACCATATATTTT. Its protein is CASSQRNTIYF.

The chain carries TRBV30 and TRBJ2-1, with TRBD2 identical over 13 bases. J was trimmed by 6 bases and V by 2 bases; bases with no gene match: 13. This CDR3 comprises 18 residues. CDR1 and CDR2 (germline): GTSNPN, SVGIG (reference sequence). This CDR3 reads CAWSRTSGRTRASNEQFF. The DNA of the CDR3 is TGTGCCTGGAGTAGGACTAGCGGGAGAACGCGGGCATCCAATGAGCAGTTCTTC.

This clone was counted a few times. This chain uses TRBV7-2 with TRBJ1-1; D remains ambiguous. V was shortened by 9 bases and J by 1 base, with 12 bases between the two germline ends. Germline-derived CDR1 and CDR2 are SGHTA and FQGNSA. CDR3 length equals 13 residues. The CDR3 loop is CASYKRENTEAFF. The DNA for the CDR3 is TGTGCCAGTTATAAACGGGAGAACACTGAAGCTTTCTTT.

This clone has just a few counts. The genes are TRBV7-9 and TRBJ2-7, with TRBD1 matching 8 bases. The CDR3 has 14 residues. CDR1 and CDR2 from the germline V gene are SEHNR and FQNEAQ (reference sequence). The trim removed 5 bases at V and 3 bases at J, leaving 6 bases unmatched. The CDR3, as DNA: TGTGCCAGCAGCCCAGACAGGGGACTCTACGAGCAGTACTTC. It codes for CASSPDRGLYEQYF.

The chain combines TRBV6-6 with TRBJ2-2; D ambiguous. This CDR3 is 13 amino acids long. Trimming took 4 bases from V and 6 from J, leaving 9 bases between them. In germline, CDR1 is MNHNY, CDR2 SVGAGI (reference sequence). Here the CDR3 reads CASSSTVAGELFF. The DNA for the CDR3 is TGTGCCAGCAGTTCTACCGTCGCCGGGGAGCTGTTTTTT.

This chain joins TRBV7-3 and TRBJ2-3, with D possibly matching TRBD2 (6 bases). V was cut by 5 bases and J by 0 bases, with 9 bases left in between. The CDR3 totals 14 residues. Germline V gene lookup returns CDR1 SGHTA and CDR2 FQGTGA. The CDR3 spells CASSPGASTDTQYF. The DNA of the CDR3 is TGTGCCAGCAGCCCGGGAGCGAGCACAGATACGCAGTATTTT. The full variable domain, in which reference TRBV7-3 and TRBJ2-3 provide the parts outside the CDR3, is GAGVSQTPSNKVTEKGKYVELRCDPISGHTALYWYRQSLGQGPEFLIYFQGTGAADDSGLPNDRFFAVRPEGSVSTLKIQRTERGDSAVYLCASSPGASTDTQYFGPGTRLTVL.

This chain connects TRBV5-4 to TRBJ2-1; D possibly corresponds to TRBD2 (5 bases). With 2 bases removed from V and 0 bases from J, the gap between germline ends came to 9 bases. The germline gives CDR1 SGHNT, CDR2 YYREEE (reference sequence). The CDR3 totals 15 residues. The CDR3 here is CASSFPTSSYNEQFF. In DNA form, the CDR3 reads TGTGCCAGCAGCTTTCCTACTAGCTCCTACAATGAGCAGTTCTTC.

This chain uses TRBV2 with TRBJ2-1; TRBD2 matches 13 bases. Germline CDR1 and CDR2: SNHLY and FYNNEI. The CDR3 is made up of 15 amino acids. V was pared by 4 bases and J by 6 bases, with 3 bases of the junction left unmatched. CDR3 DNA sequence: TGTGCCAGCAGTGCGGGACTAGCGGGATTCAATGAGCAGTTCTTC. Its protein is CASSAGLAGFNEQFF.

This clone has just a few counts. The CDR3 DNA follows: TGTGCCAGCAGCCTAGGACAGAGTGAAGCTTTCTTT. Amino acids: CASSLGQSEAFF. J is TRBJ1-1 and V is TRBV9; D may be TRBD1 (6 bases). This CDR3 comprises 12 residues. Per the germline V gene, CDR1 is SGDLS and CDR2 is YYNGEE. The V and J ends lost 4 bases and 7 bases respectively, with 11 bases between them.

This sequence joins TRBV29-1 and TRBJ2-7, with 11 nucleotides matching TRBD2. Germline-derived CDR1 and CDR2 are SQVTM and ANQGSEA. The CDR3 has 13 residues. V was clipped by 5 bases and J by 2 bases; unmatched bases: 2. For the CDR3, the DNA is TGCAGCGTTCGACTAGCGGGGCCCTACGAGCAGTACTTC. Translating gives CSVRLAGPYEQYF.

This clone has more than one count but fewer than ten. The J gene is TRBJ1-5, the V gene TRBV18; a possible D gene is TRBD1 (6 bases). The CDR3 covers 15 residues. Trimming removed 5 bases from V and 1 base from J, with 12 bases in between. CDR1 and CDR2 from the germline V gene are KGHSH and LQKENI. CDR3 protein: CASSSGGQSNQPQHF. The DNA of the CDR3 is TGTGCCAGCTCATCGGGTGGACAGAGCAATCAGCCCCAGCATTTT.

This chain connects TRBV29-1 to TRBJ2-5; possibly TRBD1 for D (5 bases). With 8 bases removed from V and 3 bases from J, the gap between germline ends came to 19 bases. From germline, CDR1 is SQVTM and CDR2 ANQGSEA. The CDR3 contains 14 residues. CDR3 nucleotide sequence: TGCAGCTCCCAAAGGGGATTGGGCGAAGAGACCCAGTACTTC. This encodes CSSQRGLGEETQYF.

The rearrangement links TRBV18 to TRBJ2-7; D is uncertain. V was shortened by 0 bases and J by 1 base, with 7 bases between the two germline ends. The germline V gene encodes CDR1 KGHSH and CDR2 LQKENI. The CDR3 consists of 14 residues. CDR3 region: CASSPPTVSYEQYF. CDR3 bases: TGTGCCAGCTCACCACCAACGGTTTCCTACGAGCAGTACTTC.

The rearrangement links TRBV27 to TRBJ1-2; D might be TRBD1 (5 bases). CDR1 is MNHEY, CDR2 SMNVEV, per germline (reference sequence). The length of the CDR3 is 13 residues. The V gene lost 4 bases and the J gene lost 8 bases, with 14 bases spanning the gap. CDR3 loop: CASSSHGGYGYTF. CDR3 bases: TGTGCCAGCAGTTCCCATGGGGGGTACGGCTACACCTTC.

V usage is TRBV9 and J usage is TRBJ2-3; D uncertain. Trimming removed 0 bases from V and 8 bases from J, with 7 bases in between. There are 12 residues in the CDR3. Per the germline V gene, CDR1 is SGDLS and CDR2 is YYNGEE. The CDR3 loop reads CASSVEAGTQYF. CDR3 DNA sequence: TGTGCCAGCAGCGTAGAAGCTGGTACGCAGTATTTT.

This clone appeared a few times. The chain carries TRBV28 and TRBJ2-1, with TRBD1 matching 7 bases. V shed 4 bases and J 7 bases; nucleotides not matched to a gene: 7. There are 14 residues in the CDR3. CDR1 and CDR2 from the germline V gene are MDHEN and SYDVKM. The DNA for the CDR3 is TGTGCCAGCAGTTCTGGAGACAGGGTGAATGAGCAGTTCTTC. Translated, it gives CASSSGDRVNEQFF.

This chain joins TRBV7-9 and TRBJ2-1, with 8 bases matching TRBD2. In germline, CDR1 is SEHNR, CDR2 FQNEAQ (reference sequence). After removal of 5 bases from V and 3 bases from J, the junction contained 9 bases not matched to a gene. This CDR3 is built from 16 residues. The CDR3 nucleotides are TGTGCCAGCAGCCGTATCGGGCGGGAGGTCTACAATGAGCAGTTCTTC. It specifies CASSRIGREVYNEQFF.

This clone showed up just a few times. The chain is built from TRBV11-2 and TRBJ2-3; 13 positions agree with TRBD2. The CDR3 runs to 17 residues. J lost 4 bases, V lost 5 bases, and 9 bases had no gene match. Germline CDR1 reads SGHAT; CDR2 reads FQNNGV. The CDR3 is CASSVTSGRFGADTQYF. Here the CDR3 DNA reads TGTGCCAGCAGCGTGACTAGCGGGAGGTTTGGGGCAGATACGCAGTATTTT.

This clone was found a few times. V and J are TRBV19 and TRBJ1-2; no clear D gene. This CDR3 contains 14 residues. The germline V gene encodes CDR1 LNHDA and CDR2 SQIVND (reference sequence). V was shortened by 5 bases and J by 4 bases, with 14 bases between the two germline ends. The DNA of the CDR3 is TGTGCCAGTAGTCTCCGGACTGCCTCCTATGGCTACACCTTC. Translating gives CASSLRTASYGYTF.

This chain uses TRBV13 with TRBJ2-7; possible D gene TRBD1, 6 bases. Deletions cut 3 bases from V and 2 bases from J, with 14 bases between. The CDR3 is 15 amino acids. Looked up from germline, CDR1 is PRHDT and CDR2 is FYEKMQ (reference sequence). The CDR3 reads CASSFRQVGTYEQYF. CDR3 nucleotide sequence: TGTGCCAGCAGCTTCCGACAGGTCGGAACCTACGAGCAGTACTTC.